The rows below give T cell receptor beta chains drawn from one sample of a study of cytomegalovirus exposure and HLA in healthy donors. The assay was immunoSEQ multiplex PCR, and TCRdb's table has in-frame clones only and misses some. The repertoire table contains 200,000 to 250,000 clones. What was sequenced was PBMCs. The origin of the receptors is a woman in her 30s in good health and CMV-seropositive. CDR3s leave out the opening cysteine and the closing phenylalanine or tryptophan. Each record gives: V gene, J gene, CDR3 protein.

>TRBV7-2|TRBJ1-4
ASSLALGQGAVELF
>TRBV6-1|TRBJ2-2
ASSVSSGGETGELF
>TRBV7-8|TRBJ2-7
ASSPGLQEQY
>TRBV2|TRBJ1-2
ASSEALPGVGYGYT
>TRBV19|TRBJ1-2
ASRTGTGSGGYT
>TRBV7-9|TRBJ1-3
ASSSQGGGNTIY
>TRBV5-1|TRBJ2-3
ASRHRGPLDTQY
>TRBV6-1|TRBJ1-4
ASSEGDSNEKLF
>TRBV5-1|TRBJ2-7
ASSLDITYEQY
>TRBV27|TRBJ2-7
ASSFASGGSSYEQY